This T cell receptor (beta chain) was recovered during a study of T cell clones after liver transplantation. Overall study results and limits: Post-transplant time points were not standardized, so conclusions are preliminary.

As for this clone: The antigen remains undetermined.

The V segment lost 4 bases and the J segment 10 bases; nucleotides outside the gene matches: 0. Germline V CDR1 and CDR2: SNHLY, FYNNEI. This CDR3 has 13 residues. TCRdb's copy holds only in-frame clones and misses some; the assay was immunoSEQ multiplex PCR. Among some 120,000 clones listed, approximately 90% were seen once. The chain combines TRBV2 with TRBJ2-1; 14 bases are shared with TRBD2. The receptor was isolated from a human patient who received a liver transplant. The graft donor may have contributed some T cells. The source was CD4+ T cells from blood, collected 12 months after liver transplant. The CDR3 loop is CASSGLAGGEQFF. In DNA, the CDR3 is TGTGCCAGCAGTGGACTAGCGGGAGGGGAGCAGTTCTTC.